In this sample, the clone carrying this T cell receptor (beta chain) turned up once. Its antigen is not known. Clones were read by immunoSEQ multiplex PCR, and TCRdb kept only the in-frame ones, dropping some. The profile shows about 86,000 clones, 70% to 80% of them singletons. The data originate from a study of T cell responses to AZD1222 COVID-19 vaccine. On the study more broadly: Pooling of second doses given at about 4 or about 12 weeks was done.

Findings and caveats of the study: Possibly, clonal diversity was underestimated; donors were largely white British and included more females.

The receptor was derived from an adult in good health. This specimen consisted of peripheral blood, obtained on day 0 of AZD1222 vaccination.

The CDR3: CASSRSRTGSGRGETQYF. CDR3 nucleotide sequence: TGTGCCAGTAGTAGGAGCCGGACAGGTTCCGGTCGCGGGGAGACCCAGTACTTC. The chain links TRBV19 to TRBJ2-5, with 7 bases lining up with TRBD1. The CDR3 consists of 18 residues. Germline CDR1 LNHDA, CDR2 SQIVND (reference sequence). After removal of 4 bases from V and 5 bases from J, the junction contained 19 bases not matched to a gene. The full variable domain, rest sourced from reference TRBV19 and TRBJ2-5, is DGGITQSPKYLFRKEGQNVTLSCEQNLNHDAMYWYRQDPGQGLRLIYYSQIVNDFQKGDIAEGYSVSREKKESFPLTVTSAQKNPTAFYLCASSRSRTGSGRGETQYFGPGTRLLVL.